The clone carrying this T cell receptor beta chain was detected a few times. Its antigen is still unknown. TCRdb reprocessed the RT-PCR reads with MiXCR, giving one entry per CDR3 protein. This sample has about 570,000 distinct CDR3 sequences, with roughly 10% found just once. This sample stems from a study of response to subunit inactivated influenza vaccine. Overall study findings and caveats: The authors suggested that every seasonal influenza vaccination recruits few new T cells.

Between the trimmed V and J ends, which lost 3 bases and 1 base, there was a span of 15 bases. This CDR3 comprises 17 residues. CDR1 and CDR2 from the germline V gene are MNHEY and SMNVEV (reference sequence). These sequences were also reported in another study, on T cells expressing NK-cell markers. That source notes: Synthesis of TCR beta cDNA relied on 5'RACE template switching carrying UMIs. The TCR beta repertoires originated in sorted CD3+CD56+NKG2C+, CD3+CD56+NKG2C- and CD3+CD56-NKG2C+ T cells. For six donors, the dominant NKG2C+ clonotypes made up about 1.0-8% of their CD8+ T cells. Among several donors, these clonotypes also ranked first in the CD3+CD56-NKG2C+ fraction.

The input for sequencing was PBMCs from blood, taken on the day of vaccination. The genes are TRBV27 and TRBJ1-4; D is undetermined. The TCR comes from a man aged 50-59 years who received an inactivated influenza vaccine. CDR3 sequence: CASSFHGRGLTNEKLFF. As DNA, the CDR3 is TGTGCCAGCAGTTTCCACGGCCGAGGTCTAACTAATGAAAAACTGTTTTTT.